This TCR beta chain emerged from a study of cytomegalovirus exposure and HLA in healthy donors. PCR primers comprised 60 Vbeta and 13 Jbeta primers. Sequencing was performed with immunoSEQ multiplex PCR; in TCRdb, only in-frame clones are kept and a portion is missing. Its table records some 70,000 clones. Study-wide results and caveats: In a later analysis, at a false discovery rate of 0.05, fewer than 20,000 TCR beta sequences were associated with HLA alleles. It was confirmed in vitro that three of the CMV-associated chains were specific for CMV antigens.

Trimming took 5 bases from V and 5 from J; bases not matched to a gene: 16. CDR1 is SGHVS, CDR2 FNYEAQ, per germline. CDR3 length equals 19 residues. On this clone itself: The antigen is undetermined. The sample contains more than one DNA sequence encoding this CDR3.

What was sequenced was PBMCs. The clonotype originates from a man between 35 and 55 years old in good health and CMV-seronegative. V and J are TRBV7-6 and TRBJ2-5; 14 bases line up with TRBD2. The CDR3 DNA reads TGTGCCAGCAGCCCTAAGGGACTAGCGGGAGTCAGGTGGCAGGAGACCCAGTACTTC. The encoded protein is CASSPKGLAGVRWQETQYF.